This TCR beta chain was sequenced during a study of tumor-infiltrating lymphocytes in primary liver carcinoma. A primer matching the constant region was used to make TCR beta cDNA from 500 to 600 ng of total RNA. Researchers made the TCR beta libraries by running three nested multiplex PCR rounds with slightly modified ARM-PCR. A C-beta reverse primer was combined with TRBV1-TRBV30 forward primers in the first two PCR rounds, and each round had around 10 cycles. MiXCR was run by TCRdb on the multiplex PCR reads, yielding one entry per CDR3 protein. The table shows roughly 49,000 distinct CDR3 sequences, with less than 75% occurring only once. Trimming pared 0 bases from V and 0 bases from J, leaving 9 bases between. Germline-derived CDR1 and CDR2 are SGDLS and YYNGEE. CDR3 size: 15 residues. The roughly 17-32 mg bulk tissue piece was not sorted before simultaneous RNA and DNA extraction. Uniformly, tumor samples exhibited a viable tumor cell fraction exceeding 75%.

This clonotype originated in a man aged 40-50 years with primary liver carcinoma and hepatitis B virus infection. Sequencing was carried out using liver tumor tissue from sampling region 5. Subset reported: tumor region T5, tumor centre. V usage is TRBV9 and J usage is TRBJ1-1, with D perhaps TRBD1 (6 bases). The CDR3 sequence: CASSVAGTMNTEAFF. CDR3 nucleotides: TGTGCCAGCAGCGTAGCCGGGACAATGAACACTGAAGCTTTCTTT.